This T cell receptor (beta chain) was profiled in a study of blood T cell repertoires in COVID-19. Study information: Samples taken during acute and convalescent COVID-19 were collected in the United States, Italy and Spain. Nucleic acid was either cDNA or gDNA, and it came from T cells, B-cell-depleted T cells, or PBMCs.

Trimming removed 6 bases from V and 3 bases from J, with 12 bases in between. From germline, CDR1 is MNHEY and CDR2 SVGAGI. This CDR3 has 13 amino acids. Patients of the Seattle cohort, enrolled during active infection, were followed longitudinally. In the original analysis: Estimation of nucleated cell counts was performed using reference gene primer amplification. Profiled with immunoSEQ multiplex PCR; TCRdb holds only in-frame clones, not every one. V and J calls and clone size follow that table, whereas D and trimming were derived from the DNA. Here the sample spans 200,000 or so clones, 70% to 90% being singletons.

This TCR was recovered from a person aged 65-85 years with COVID-19, enrolled during active disease. Sequencing input: peripheral blood. This sequence joins TRBV6-5 and TRBJ2-7; no clear D gene. Here the CDR3 reads CASSLESHYEQYF. DNA of the CDR3: TGTGCCAGCAGCCTAGAAAGCCACTACGAGCAGTACTTC.